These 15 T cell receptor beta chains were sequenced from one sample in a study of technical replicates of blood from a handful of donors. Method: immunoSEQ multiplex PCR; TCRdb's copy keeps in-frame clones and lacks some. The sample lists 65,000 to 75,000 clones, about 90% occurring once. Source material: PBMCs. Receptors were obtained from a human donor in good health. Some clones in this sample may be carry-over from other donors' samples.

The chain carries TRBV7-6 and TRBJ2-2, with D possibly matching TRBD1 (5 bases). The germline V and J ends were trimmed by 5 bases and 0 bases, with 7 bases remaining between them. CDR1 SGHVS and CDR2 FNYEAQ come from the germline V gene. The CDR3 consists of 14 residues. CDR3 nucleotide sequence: TGTGCCAGCAGCCCGACAGCGAACACCGGGGAGCTGTTTTTT. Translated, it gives CASSPTANTGELFF.

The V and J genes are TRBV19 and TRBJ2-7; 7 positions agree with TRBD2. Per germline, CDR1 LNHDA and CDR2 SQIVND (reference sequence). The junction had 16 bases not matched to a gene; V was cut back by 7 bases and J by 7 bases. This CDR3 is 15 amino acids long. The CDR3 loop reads CASKASGTPAGEQYF. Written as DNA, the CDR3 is TGTGCCAGTAAAGCGAGCGGGACCCCCGCTGGAGAGCAGTACTTC.

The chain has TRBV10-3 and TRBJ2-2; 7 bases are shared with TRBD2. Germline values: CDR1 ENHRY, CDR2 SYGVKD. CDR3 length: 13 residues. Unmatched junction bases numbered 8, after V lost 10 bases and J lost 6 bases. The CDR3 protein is CATQREQSGELFF. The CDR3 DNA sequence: TGTGCCACCCAGCGGGAACAATCCGGGGAGCTGTTTTTT.

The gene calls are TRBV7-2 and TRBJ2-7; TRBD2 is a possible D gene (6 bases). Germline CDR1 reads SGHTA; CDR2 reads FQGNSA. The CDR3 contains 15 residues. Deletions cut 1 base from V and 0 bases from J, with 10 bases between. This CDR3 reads CASSLGLGSSYEQYF. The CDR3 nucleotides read TGTGCCAGCAGCTTAGGACTAGGGAGCTCCTACGAGCAGTACTTC.

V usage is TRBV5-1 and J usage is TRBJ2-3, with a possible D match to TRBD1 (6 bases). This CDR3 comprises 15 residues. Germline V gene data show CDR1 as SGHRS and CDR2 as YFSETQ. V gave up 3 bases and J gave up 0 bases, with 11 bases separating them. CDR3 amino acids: CASSSYDRSTDTQYF. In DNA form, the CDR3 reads TGCGCCAGCAGCTCATACGACAGGAGCACAGATACGCAGTATTTT.

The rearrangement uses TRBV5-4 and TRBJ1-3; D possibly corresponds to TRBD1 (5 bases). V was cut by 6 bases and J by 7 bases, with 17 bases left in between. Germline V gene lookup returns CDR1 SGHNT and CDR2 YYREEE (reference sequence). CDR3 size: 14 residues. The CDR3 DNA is TGTGCCAGCACCCCCTATGCAGGGTCGAACACCATATATTTT. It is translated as CASTPYAGSNTIYF.

The CDR3 sequence: CASSPTGSIQPQHF. The CDR3 DNA is TGTGCCAGCAGCCCGACAGGGTCTATTCAGCCCCAGCATTTT. This rearrangement joins TRBV7-9 to TRBJ1-5, with 7 bases fitting TRBD1. Trimming cost V 5 bases and J 6 bases; bases outside gene matches: 7. The germline V gene encodes CDR1 SEHNR and CDR2 FQNEAQ (reference sequence). This CDR3 region has 14 residues.

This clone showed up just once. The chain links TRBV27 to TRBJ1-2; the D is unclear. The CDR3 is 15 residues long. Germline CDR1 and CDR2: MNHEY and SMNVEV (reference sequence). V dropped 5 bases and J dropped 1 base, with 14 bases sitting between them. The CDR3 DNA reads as TGTGCCAGCAGTCCTTTTGGGAGGCTTAACTATGGCTACACCTTC. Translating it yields CASSPFGRLNYGYTF.

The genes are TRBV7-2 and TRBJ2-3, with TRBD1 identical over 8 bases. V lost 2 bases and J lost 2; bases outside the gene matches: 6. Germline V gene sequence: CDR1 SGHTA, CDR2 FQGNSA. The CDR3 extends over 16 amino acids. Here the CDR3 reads CASSLLQGAPTDTQYF. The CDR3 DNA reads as TGTGCCAGCAGCTTACTTCAGGGGGCCCCCACAGATACGCAGTATTTT.

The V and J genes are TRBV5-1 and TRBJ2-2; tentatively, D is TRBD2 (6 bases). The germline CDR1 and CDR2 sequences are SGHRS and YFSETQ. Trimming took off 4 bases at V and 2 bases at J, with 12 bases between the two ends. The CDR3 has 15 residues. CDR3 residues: CASSPGTSNTGELFF. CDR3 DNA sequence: TGCGCCAGCAGCCCCGGGACTTCTAACACCGGGGAGCTGTTTTTT. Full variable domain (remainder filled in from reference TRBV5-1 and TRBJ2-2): KAGVTQTPRYLIKTRGQQVTLSCSPISGHRSVSWYQQTPGQGLQFLFEYFSETQRNKGNFPGRFSGRQFSNSRSEMNVSTLELGDSALYLCASSPGTSNTGELFFGEGSRLTVL.

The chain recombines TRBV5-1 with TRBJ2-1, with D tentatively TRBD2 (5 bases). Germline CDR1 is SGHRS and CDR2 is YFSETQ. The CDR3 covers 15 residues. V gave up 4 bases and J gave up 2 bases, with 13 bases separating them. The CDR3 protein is CASSVTRSPYNEQFF. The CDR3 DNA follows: TGCGCCAGCAGCGTAACTAGGTCCCCCTACAATGAGCAGTTCTTC.

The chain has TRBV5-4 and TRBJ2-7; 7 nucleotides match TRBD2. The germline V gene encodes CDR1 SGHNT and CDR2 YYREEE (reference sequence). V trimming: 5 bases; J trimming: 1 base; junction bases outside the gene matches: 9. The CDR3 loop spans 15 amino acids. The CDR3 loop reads CASSFGGGTSYEQYF. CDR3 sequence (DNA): TGTGCCAGCAGTTTTGGGGGGGGAACGTCCTACGAGCAGTACTTC.

In DNA, the CDR3 is TGTGCCAGCAGCCCAAGACAGCTACGCCAAGAGACCCAGTACTTC. It yields the protein CASSPRQLRQETQYF. V and J are TRBV7-9 and TRBJ2-5, with a weak D call TRBD1 (5 bases). The CDR3 spans 15 residues. V lost 5 bases and J 1 base, leaving 14 bases between the germline ends. Germline assignment: CDR1 SEHNR and CDR2 FQNEAQ (reference sequence).

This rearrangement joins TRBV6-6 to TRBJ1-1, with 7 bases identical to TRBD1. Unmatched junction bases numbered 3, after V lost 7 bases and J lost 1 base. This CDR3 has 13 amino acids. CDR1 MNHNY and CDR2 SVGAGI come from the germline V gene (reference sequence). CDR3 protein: CASTRTGNTEAFF. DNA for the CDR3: TGTGCCAGCACTAGGACAGGGAACACTGAAGCTTTCTTT.

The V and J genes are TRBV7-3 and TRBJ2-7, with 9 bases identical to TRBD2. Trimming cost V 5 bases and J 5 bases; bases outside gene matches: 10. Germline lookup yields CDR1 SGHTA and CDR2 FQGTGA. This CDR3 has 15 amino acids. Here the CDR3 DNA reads TGTGCCAGCAGCCCGCGGGGGGGCGGTTTCGACGAGCAGTACTTC. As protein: CASSPRGGGFDEQYF.